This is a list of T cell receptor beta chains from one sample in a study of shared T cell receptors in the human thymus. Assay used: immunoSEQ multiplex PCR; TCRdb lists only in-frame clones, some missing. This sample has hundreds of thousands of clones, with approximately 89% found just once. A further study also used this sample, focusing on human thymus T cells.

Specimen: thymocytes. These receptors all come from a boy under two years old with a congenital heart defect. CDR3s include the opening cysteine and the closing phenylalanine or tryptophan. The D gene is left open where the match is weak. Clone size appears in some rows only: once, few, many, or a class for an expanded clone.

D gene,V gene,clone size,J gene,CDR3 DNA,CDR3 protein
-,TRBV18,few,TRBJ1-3,TGTGCCAGCTCACTTATTACAGGGACTGGAAACACCATATATTTT,CASSLITGTGNTIYF
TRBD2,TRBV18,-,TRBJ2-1,TGTGCCAGCTCACCCGTGGTGGGACTACTCTCCTACAATGAGCAGTTCTTC,CASSPVVGLLSYNEQFF
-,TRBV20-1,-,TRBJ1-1,TGCAGCGGACTCGGAGCTTTCTTT,CSGLGAFF
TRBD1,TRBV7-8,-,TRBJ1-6,TGTGCCAGCAGCTTAGGACACGGTATGAAAGCGACAGGGGGAGGTTCACCCCTCCACTTT,CASSLGHGMKATGGGSPLHF
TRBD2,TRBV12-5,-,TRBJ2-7,TGTGCTAGTGGTTTGGCCGTAAACTTAACTAGCGGGATCCTCTACGAGCAGTACTTC,CASGLAVNLTSGILYEQYF
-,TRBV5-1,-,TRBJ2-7,TGCGCCAGCAGCTGGGGGGGCGGGAGACCGTCCGAGCAGTACTTC,CASSWGGGRPSEQYF
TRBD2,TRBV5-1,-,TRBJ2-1,TGCGCCAGCAGCTTGGGCAAACTAGCGGGGGGCTACTCCTACAATGAGCAGTTCTTC,CASSLGKLAGGYSYNEQFF
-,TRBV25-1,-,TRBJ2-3,TGTGCCAGCAGTGAATACGTGAGCACAGATACGCAGTATTTT,CASSEYVSTDTQYF
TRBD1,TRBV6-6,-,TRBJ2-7,TGTGCCAGCAGTTACGGTCCGGGACAGGGGTCCTACGAGCAGTACTTC,CASSYGPGQGSYEQYF
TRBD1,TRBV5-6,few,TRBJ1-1,TGTGCCAGCAGCTTGCCGACAGGGGGCCAGACTGAAGCTTTCTTT,CASSLPTGGQTEAFF
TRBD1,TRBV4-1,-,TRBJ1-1,TGCGCCAGCAGCTTCGGGACAGCCGTTAACACTGAAGCTTTCTTT,CASSFGTAVNTEAFF
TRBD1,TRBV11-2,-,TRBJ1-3,TGTGCCAGCAGCTTAGATGGGGACAGGACTTATCCCTCTTTT,CASSLDGDRTYPSF
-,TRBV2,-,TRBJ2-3,TGTGCCAGTAGTACAGGAGGGGCGGGAGATACGCAGTATTTT,CASSTGGAGDTQYF
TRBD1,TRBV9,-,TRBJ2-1,TGTGCCAGCAGCATCCGGGACAGCTCCTACAATGAGCAGTTCTTC,CASSIRDSSYNEQFF
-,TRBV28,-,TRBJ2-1,TGTGCCAGCAGTGCCTACAGAGTACTCTACAATGAGCAGTTCTTC,CASSAYRVLYNEQFF
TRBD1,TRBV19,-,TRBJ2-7,TGTGCCAGTAGTGCCGGACAGGGCGAGCAGTACTTC,CASSAGQGEQYF
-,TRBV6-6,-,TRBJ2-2,TGTGCCAGCAGTTATACCGGGACACGGAACACCGGGGAGCTGTTTTTT,CASSYTGTRNTGELFF
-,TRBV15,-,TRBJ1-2,TGTGCCACCAGCAGAGATTCAGGGGATGTCTATGGCTACACCTTC,CATSRDSGDVYGYTF
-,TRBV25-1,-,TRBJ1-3,TGTGCCAGCAGCCCGTGGGCCTACTCTGGAAACACCATATATTTT,CASSPWAYSGNTIYF
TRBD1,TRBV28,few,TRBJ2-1,TGTGCCAGCAGTACAGGACAGGGCGGACATGAGCAGTTCTTC,CASSTGQGGHEQFF
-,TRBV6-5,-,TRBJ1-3,TGTGCCAGCAGTTCGACATCATCCAGCTCTGGAAACACCATATATTTT,CASSSTSSSSGNTIYF
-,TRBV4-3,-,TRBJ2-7,TGCGCCAGCAGCCAGGGGGGTGCATCCTACGAGCAGTACTTC,CASSQGGASYEQYF
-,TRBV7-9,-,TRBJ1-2,TGTGCCAGCAGCCCCAATGCGGGTTTGGATGGCTACACCTTC,CASSPNAGLDGYTF
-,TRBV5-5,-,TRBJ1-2,TGTGCCAGCAGCGAGGATGACAGACTCTATGGCTACACCTTC,CASSEDDRLYGYTF
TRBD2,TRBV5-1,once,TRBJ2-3,TGCGCCAGCAGCCGAACTAGCGGGGGTAGCACAGATACGCAGTATTTT,CASSRTSGGSTDTQYF
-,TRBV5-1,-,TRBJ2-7,TGCGCCAGCAGCTTGGCCCAGGGTGGACCCTACGAGCAGTACTTC,CASSLAQGGPYEQYF
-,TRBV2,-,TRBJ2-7,TGTGCCAGCAGTGACCTCCCCTGGCATTGCGAGCAGTACTTC,CASSDLPWHCEQYF
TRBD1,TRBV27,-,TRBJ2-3,TGTGCCAGCAGTCCCCGACAGGGAGAGGGCACAGATACGCAGTATTTT,CASSPRQGEGTDTQYF
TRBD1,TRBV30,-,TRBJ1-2,TGTGCCTGGAGTGTACTCCCACCCGGGACAGCCTCCTATGGCTACACCTTC,CAWSVLPPGTASYGYTF
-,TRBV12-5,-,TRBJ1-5,TGTGCTAGTGGTTTGGTATGGGCAGGAATCTATAGCAATCAGCCCCAGCATTTT,CASGLVWAGIYSNQPQHF
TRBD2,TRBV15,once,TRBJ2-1,TGTGCCACCAGCAGAGATCTTGCTAGCGGGGGGGCCCCTGAGCAGTTCTTC,CATSRDLASGGAPEQFF
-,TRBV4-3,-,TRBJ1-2,TGCGCCAGCAGCCAAGAACAGCGAAACCGGGAGGTCTATGGCTACACCTTC,CASSQEQRNREVYGYTF
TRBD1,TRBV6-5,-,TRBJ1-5,TGTGCCAGCAGCGTACAGGGGGCAACTCAGCCCCAGCATTTT,CASSVQGATQPQHF
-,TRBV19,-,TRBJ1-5,TGTGCCAGTAGAACAGGAATCGGCAATCAGCCCCAGCATTTT,CASRTGIGNQPQHF
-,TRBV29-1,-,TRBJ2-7,TGCAGCGTTGATATCCCGGGTTTACCCACCTACGAGCAGTACTTC,CSVDIPGLPTYEQYF
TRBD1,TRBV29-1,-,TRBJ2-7,TGCAGCGCATGGACAGGGTTCGAGCAGTACTTC,CSAWTGFEQYF
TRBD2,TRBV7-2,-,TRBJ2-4,TGTGCCAGCAGCTTTGATCGGGAGGTGGCCAAAAACATTCAGTACTTC,CASSFDREVAKNIQYF